Listed below are T cell receptor beta chains from one sample, sequenced in a study of cytomegalovirus exposure and HLA in healthy donors. The assay was immunoSEQ multiplex PCR, and TCRdb's table has in-frame clones only and misses some. The sample has tens of thousands of clones; approximately 73% are singletons. Sequencing was carried out using PBMCs. The receptors were gathered from a man over 45 in good health and CMV-seronegative. Both conserved end residues are part of each CDR3. D genes are given only for firm matches.

cdr3_aa: CASSPANRVGETQYF
d_call: .
v_call: TRBV5-4
j_call: TRBJ2-5

cdr3_aa: CASSTRLAGGQFF
d_call: TRBD2
v_call: TRBV19
j_call: TRBJ2-1

cdr3_aa: CASMAGGTDTQYF
d_call: .
v_call: TRBV2
j_call: TRBJ2-3

cdr3_aa: CASSIGTGGGYGYTF
d_call: TRBD1
v_call: TRBV19
j_call: TRBJ1-2

cdr3_aa: CASRRDRDQPQHF
d_call: TRBD1
v_call: TRBV19
j_call: TRBJ1-5

cdr3_aa: CASSLGQGGTNYGYTF
d_call: TRBD1
v_call: TRBV19
j_call: TRBJ1-2

cdr3_aa: CASSLEVVGGAQYF
d_call: TRBD2
v_call: TRBV5-4
j_call: TRBJ2-5

cdr3_aa: CASSWRDRDYNEQFF
d_call: TRBD1
v_call: TRBV5-1
j_call: TRBJ2-1

cdr3_aa: CASSLDLLEGQPQHF
d_call: .
v_call: TRBV5-1
j_call: TRBJ1-5

cdr3_aa: CASSPTTSGSSYNEQFF
d_call: TRBD2
v_call: TRBV6-4
j_call: TRBJ2-1

cdr3_aa: CASRSGQLSYDEQYF
d_call: TRBD1
v_call: TRBV5-1
j_call: TRBJ2-7

cdr3_aa: CASSPMTVDCTF
d_call: .
v_call: TRBV2
j_call: TRBJ1-2

cdr3_aa: CASSAQGTTDTQYF
d_call: TRBD1
v_call: TRBV2
j_call: TRBJ2-3

cdr3_aa: CASSPTDRPAGGYTF
d_call: TRBD1
v_call: TRBV5-6
j_call: TRBJ1-2

cdr3_aa: CASSKPLQGVYGYTF
d_call: TRBD1
v_call: TRBV6-5
j_call: TRBJ1-2

cdr3_aa: CASSPVRTGKENEQFF
d_call: TRBD1
v_call: TRBV4-1
j_call: TRBJ2-1

cdr3_aa: CASSVGGGAGNEQFF
d_call: TRBD2
v_call: TRBV9
j_call: TRBJ2-1

cdr3_aa: CASSLRAKLQGSSYEQYF
d_call: TRBD1
v_call: TRBV18
j_call: TRBJ2-7

cdr3_aa: CAWSVRGSFAYEQYF
d_call: .
v_call: TRBV30
j_call: TRBJ2-7

cdr3_aa: CASNPSTGQHTEAFF
d_call: .
v_call: TRBV4-1
j_call: TRBJ1-1

cdr3_aa: CASSRPGQGSVYGYTF
d_call: TRBD1
v_call: TRBV19
j_call: TRBJ1-2

cdr3_aa: CSSSPTTSGSWNEQFF
d_call: TRBD2
v_call: TRBV7-9
j_call: TRBJ2-1

cdr3_aa: CASSRATFGEEFF
d_call: .
v_call: TRBV7-2
j_call: TRBJ2-1

cdr3_aa: CASSPKGPYEQYF
d_call: .
v_call: TRBV7-9
j_call: TRBJ2-7

cdr3_aa: CASSSASGGGAAVAYEQYF
d_call: TRBD1
v_call: TRBV7-7
j_call: .

cdr3_aa: CASSSFTGQTYEQYF
d_call: .
v_call: TRBV6-5
j_call: TRBJ2-7

cdr3_aa: CASSETQGTEAFF
d_call: .
v_call: TRBV6-5
j_call: TRBJ1-1

cdr3_aa: CASSISAGWETQYF
d_call: .
v_call: TRBV19
j_call: TRBJ2-5

cdr3_aa: CASSLVGQPGAFF
d_call: .
v_call: TRBV5-6
j_call: TRBJ1-1

cdr3_aa: CASSWTSGGPGELFF
d_call: TRBD2
v_call: TRBV5-1
j_call: TRBJ2-2

cdr3_aa: CASSKIYRGLSEKLFF
d_call: TRBD1
v_call: TRBV27
j_call: TRBJ1-4

cdr3_aa: CASSLFSVGSDEQFF
d_call: .
v_call: TRBV27
j_call: TRBJ2-1

cdr3_aa: CASSLAGGSGGTQYF
d_call: TRBD2
v_call: TRBV7-2
j_call: TRBJ2-3

cdr3_aa: CASSPPGQSYEQYF
d_call: TRBD1
v_call: TRBV5-4
j_call: TRBJ2-7

cdr3_aa: CASSEWTAYEQYF
d_call: .
v_call: TRBV6-1
j_call: TRBJ2-7

cdr3_aa: CASRSGNQPQHF
d_call: .
v_call: TRBV6-1
j_call: TRBJ1-5

cdr3_aa: CASRDRGRGKLFF
d_call: TRBD1
v_call: TRBV27
j_call: TRBJ1-4

cdr3_aa: CASSLGGTGWWSYTF
d_call: .
v_call: TRBV7-8
j_call: TRBJ1-2

cdr3_aa: CAWSVAPNAYRGYTF
d_call: .
v_call: TRBV30
j_call: TRBJ1-2

cdr3_aa: CASFWGDSRSGYTF
d_call: TRBD1
v_call: TRBV6-6
j_call: TRBJ1-2

cdr3_aa: CASSPSLGNTIYF
d_call: .
v_call: TRBV7-2
j_call: TRBJ1-3

cdr3_aa: CASSTAGGVNEQFF
d_call: TRBD2
v_call: TRBV11-2
j_call: TRBJ2-1

cdr3_aa: CASSEQFFEKLFF
d_call: .
v_call: TRBV25-1
j_call: TRBJ1-4

cdr3_aa: CASSPPEGPDTQYF
d_call: .
v_call: TRBV7-8
j_call: TRBJ2-3

cdr3_aa: CASSSPLEQYF
d_call: .
v_call: TRBV5-5
j_call: TRBJ2-7

cdr3_aa: CASSKGNGGDRSADTEAFF
d_call: .
v_call: TRBV21-1
j_call: TRBJ1-1

cdr3_aa: CASSYFSVSTEAFF
d_call: .
v_call: TRBV6-5
j_call: TRBJ1-1

cdr3_aa: CASSPPGVTKPAFF
d_call: .
v_call: TRBV27
j_call: TRBJ1-1